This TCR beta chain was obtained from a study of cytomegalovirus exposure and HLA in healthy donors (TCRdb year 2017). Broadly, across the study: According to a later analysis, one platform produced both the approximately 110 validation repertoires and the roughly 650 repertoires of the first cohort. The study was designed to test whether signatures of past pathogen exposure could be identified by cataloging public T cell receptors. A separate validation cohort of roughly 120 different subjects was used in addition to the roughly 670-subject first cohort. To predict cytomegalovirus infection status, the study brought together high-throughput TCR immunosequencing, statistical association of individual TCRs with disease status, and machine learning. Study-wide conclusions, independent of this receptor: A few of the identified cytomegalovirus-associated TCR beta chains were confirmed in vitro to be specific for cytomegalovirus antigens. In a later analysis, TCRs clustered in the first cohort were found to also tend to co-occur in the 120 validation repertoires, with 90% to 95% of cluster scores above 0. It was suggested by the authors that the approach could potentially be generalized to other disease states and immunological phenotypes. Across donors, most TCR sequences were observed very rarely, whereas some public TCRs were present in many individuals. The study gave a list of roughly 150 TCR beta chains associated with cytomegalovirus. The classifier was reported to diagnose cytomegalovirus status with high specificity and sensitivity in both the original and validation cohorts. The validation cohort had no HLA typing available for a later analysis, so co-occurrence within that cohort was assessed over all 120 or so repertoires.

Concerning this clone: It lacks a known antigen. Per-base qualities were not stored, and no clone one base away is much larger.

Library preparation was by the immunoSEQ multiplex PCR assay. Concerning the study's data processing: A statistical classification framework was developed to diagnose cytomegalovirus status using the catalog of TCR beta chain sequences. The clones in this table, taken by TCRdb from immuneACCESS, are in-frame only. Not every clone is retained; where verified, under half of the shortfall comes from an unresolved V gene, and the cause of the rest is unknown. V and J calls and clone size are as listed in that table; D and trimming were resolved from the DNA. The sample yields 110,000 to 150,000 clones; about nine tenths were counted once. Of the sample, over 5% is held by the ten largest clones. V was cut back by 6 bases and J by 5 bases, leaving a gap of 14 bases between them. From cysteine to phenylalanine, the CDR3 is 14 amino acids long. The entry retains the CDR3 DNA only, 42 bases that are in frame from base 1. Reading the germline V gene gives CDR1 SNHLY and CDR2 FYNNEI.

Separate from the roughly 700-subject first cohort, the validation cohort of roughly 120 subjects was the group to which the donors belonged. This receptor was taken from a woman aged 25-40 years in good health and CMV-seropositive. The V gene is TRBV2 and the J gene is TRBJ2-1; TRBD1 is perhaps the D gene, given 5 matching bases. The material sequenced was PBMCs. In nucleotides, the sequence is TGTGCCAGCAGGGCAAAGACAGCCGACAATGAGCAGTTCTTC. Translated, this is CASRAKTADNEQFF.